What follows are 10 T cell receptor beta chains derived from one specimen sequenced in a study of circulating and synovial CD4+ cells in juvenile arthritis. The repertoire was sequenced with immunoSEQ multiplex PCR; TCRdb's copy has only in-frame clones and lacks some. Among some 30,000 clones, 90% to 95% were seen once, and the ten largest hold 2.9%. The source material was CD4+ T cells from blood. These receptor sequences come from a human donor with juvenile idiopathic arthritis.

The chain has TRBV11-3 and TRBJ2-1; TRBD1 matches 7 bases. Germline lookup yields CDR1 SGHNT and CDR2 YENEEA. There are 14 residues in the CDR3. Unmatched junction bases numbered 2, after V lost 0 bases and J lost 6 bases. The CDR3 DNA follows: TGTGCCAGCAGCTTAGAAGGGGGCTCCAATGAGCAGTTCTTC. Its translation is CASSLEGGSNEQFF.

The chain has TRBV30 and TRBJ1-2, with a weak D call TRBD1 (6 bases). The V gene lost 5 bases and the J gene lost 1 base, with 14 bases spanning the gap. This CDR3 has 14 amino acids. Looked up from germline, CDR1 is GTSNPN and CDR2 is SVGIG (reference sequence). Here the CDR3 DNA reads TGTGCCTGGCGGGAGGGGGGACATAACTATGGCTACACCTTC. This gives the protein CAWREGGHNYGYTF.

The CDR3 sequence is CASSLGSRSNQPQHF. DNA of the CDR3: TGTGCCAGCAGCTTGGGGAGTAGGAGCAATCAGCCCCAGCATTTT. The rearrangement joins TRBV5-6 to TRBJ1-5; D is unclear. This CDR3 spans 15 amino acids. Germline values: CDR1 SGHDT, CDR2 YYEEEE. V was trimmed by 0 bases and J by 1 base, leaving 8 bases between them.

About this clone: The junction shows a germline mismatch at one end, possibly a read error. This sample also contains other DNA sequences that code for the same CDR3. The chain uses TRBV6-5 and TRBJ2-4; possible D gene TRBD1, 7 bases. The germline CDR1 and CDR2 sequences are MNHEY and SVGAGI. This CDR3 has 15 residues. CDR3 amino acids: CASSFQGGAKNIQYF. CDR3 nucleotide sequence: TGCGCCAGCAGTTTCCAGGGGGGAGCCAAAAACATTCAGTACTTC.

This chain uses TRBV7-8 with TRBJ2-5; 10 bases align to TRBD1. Germline loops: CDR1 SGHVS, CDR2 FQNEAQ. After removal of 3 bases from V and 7 bases from J, the junction contained 20 bases not matched to a gene. The CDR3 is made up of 19 amino acids. The CDR3 nucleotides are TGTGCCAGCAGCTTGTTCCGGGACAGGGGAGGGAATACTCTAGGGACCCAGTACTTC. Residues: CASSLFRDRGGNTLGTQYF.

This chain joins TRBV5-4 and TRBJ2-5; 9 nucleotides match TRBD1. Germline CDR1 is SGHNT and CDR2 is YYREEE (reference sequence). The CDR3 is 17 amino acids. V shed 4 bases and J 3 bases; nucleotides not matched to a gene: 13. This CDR3 is CASSKNTGGGGKETQYF. The DNA for the CDR3 is TGTGCCAGCAGCAAAAATACAGGGGGCGGCGGCAAAGAGACCCAGTACTTC.

The J gene is TRBJ2-5, the V gene TRBV4-2; 8 nucleotides align to TRBD2. The J call may not be correct, given that the DNA end is closer to TRBJ2-7. The length of the CDR3 is 20 residues. In germline, CDR1 is LGHNA, CDR2 YNFKEQ. The CDR3 region is CASSQDTSRAGVGRYYEQYF. CDR3 bases: TGTGCCAGCAGCCAAGATACTTCGCGAGCGGGGGTGGGTCGATATTACGAGCAGTACTTC.

The CDR3 coding sequence is TGTGCCAGCAGTTCCCCTAGCGGGCTTCTGGATACGCAGTATTTT. This sequence encodes CASSSPSGLLDTQYF. This rearrangement joins TRBV28 to TRBJ2-3; TRBD2 agrees at 8 bases. Looked up from germline, CDR1 is MDHEN and CDR2 is SYDVKM. The CDR3 length is 15 residues. The junction had 9 bases not matched to a gene; V was cut back by 4 bases and J by 6 bases.

The J gene is TRBJ2-3, the V gene TRBV6-1, with D possibly TRBD2 on 6 matching bases. This CDR3 spans 13 amino acids. Germline-derived CDR1 and CDR2 are MNHNS and SASEGT. Trimming pared 7 bases from V and 5 bases from J, leaving 13 bases between. DNA of the CDR3: TGTGCCAGCATCCTAGGAGCGGGAGATACGCAGTATTTT. This codes for CASILGAGDTQYF.

This chain connects TRBV4-2 to TRBJ2-3; weak D call: TRBD2 (7 bases). The CDR3 sequence is 18 residues long. Germline V gives CDR1 LGHNA, CDR2 YNFKEQ. V lost 0 bases to trimming and J lost 1 base, with 17 bases between them. In DNA, the CDR3 is TGTGCCAGCAGCCAAGAACGGACACGGGGGGCCGGCACAGATACGCAGTATTTT. Its translation: CASSQERTRGAGTDTQYF.